This TCR beta chain appears in the sequencing data of a study of blood T cell repertoires in COVID-19. Turning to the study itself: COVID-19 samples from acute and convalescent phases originated in the United States, Italy and Spain. Sample material is recorded as cDNA or gDNA derived from T cells, B-cell-depleted T cells, or PBMCs.

Original analysis: Amplified reference gene primers provided the basis for estimating nucleated cell counts. This table comes from immunoSEQ multiplex PCR, and its TCRdb copy is limited to in-frame clones, with some not included. V and J calls and clone size are given by that table; D and trimming were obtained from the DNA. The sample records about 140,000 clones, 70% to 90% being singletons. Germline V lookup: CDR1 MNHNY, CDR2 SVGAGI (reference sequence). The CDR3 is made up of 14 amino acids. V was clipped by 5 bases and J by 7 bases, with 17 bases between them. The sequencing sample was made of peripheral blood. V gene TRBV6-6 combines with J gene TRBJ2-5; weak D call: TRBD1 (5 bases). The receptor comes from a man between 65 and 85 years old with acute or convalescent COVID-19. The DNA for the CDR3 is TGTGCCAGCAGTCCCCTCCGGCAGGGTGGGACCCAGTACTTC. Translated: CASSPLRQGGTQYF.